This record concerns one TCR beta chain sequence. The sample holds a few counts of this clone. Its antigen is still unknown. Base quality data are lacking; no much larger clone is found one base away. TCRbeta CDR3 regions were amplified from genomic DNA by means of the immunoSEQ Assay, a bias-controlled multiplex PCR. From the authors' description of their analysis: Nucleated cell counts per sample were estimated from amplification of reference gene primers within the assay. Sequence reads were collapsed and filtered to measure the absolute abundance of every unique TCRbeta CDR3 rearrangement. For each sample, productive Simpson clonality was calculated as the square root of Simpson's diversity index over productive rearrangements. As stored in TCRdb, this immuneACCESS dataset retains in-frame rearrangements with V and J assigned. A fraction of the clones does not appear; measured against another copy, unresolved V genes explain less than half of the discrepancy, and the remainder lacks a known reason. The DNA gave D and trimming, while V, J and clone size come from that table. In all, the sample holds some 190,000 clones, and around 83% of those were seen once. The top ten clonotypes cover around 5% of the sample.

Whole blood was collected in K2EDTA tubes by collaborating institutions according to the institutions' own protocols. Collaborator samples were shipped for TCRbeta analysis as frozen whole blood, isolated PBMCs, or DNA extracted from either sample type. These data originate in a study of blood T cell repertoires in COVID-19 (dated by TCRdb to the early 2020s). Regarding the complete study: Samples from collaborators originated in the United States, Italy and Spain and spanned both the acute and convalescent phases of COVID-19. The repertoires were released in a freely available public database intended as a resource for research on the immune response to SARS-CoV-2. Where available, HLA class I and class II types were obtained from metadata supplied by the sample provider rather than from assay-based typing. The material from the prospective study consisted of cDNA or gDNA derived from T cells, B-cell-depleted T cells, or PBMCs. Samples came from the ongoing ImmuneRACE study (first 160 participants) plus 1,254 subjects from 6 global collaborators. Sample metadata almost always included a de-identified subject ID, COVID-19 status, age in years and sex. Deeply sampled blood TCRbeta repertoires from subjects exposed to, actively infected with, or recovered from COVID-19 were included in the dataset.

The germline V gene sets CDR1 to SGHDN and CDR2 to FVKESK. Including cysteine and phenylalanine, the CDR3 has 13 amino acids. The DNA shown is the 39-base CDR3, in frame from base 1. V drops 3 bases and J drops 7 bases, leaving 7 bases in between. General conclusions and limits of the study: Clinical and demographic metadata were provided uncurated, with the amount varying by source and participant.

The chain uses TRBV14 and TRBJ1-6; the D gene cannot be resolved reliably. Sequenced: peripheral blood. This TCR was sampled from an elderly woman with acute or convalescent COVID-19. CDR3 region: CASSQQQNSPLHF. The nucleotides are TGTGCCAGCAGCCAGCAACAGAATTCACCCCTCCACTTT.